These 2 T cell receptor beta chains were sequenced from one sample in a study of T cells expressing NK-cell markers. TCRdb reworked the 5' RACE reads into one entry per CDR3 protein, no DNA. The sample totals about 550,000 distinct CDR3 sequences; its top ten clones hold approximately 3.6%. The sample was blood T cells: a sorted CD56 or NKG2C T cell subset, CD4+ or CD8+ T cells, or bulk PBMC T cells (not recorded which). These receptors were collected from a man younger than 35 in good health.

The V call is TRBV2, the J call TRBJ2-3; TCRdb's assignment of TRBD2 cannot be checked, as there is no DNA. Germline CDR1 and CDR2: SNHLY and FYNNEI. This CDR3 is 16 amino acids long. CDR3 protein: CASSEAAREGWDTQYF.

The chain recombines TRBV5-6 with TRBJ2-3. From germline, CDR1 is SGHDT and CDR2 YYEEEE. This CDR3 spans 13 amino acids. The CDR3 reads CASSLDDTDTQYF.